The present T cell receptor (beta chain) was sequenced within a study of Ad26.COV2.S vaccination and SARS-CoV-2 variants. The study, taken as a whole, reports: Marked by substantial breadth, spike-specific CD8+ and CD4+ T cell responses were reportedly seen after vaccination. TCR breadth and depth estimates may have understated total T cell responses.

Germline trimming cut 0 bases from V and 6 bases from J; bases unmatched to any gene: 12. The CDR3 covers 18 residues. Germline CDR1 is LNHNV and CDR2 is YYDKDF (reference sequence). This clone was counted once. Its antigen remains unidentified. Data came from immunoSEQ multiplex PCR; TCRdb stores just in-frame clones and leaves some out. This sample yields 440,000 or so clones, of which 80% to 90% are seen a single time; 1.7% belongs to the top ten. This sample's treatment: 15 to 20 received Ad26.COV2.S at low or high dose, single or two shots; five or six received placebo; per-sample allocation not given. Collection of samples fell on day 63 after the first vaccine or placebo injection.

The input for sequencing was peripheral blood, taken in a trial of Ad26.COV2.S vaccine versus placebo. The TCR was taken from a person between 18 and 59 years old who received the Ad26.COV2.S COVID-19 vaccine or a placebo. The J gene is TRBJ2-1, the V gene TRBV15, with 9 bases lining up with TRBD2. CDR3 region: CATSRDQFLAGESNEQFF. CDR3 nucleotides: TGTGCCACCAGCAGAGATCAGTTCTTAGCGGGGGAATCCAATGAGCAGTTCTTC.